This TCR beta chain was captured in a study of human T cells and chemical hapten exposure. Study as a whole: From small differences in pooled library volume came most of the variation in per-sample TCR yields.

The CDR3 extends over 14 amino acids. Germline CDR1 reads SQVTM; CDR2 reads ANQGSEA. V was clipped by 7 bases and J by 3 bases, with 16 bases between them. This clonotype was counted at least ten times. The study used a library that attached unique molecular identifiers to individual cDNA molecules. TCRdb reanalysed the RACE reads using MiXCR and keeps one entry per CDR3 protein. Among 80,000 to 100,000 distinct CDR3 sequences listed, 8.5% to 9% were seen once. This sample's time point: healthy volunteer bleed at 2 weeks. It was unfractionated whole blood from which total RNA was extracted. V usage is TRBV29-1 and J usage is TRBJ2-1; D perhaps matches TRBD2 (6 bases). Sequenced input: whole blood. This TCR came from a female donor in good health. Some clones in this sample may be carry-over from other donors' samples. CDR3 region: CSGSLASDYNEQFF. As DNA, the CDR3 is TGCAGCGGGTCATTGGCTAGCGACTACAATGAGCAGTTCTTC.